This is a list of T cell receptor beta chains from one sample in a study of blood T cell repertoires in COVID-19. Libraries were prepared by immunoSEQ multiplex PCR; TCRdb keeps only in-frame clonotypes and omits some of them. This sample has roughly 250,000 clones, with about nine tenths found just once. The sample comprised peripheral blood. The source of these receptors is a man younger than 45 with COVID-19, enrolled during active disease. CDR3s leave out the opening cysteine and the closing phenylalanine or tryptophan.

V: TRBV5-1; J: TRBJ2-2; CDR3: ASSPSPDRGRTGELF
V: TRBV27; J: TRBJ1-5; CDR3: ASSVSRGRVEQPQH
V: TRBV15; J: TRBJ2-6; CDR3: ATSISAGKGSPGANVLT
V: TRBV5-4; J: TRBJ1-5; CDR3: ASSLSPDSNQPQH
V: TRBV6-5; J: TRBJ2-7; CDR3: ASSLRGPGEEQY
V: TRBV5-4; J: TRBJ1-6; CDR3: ASSDPGASPSLH
V: TRBV10-3; J: TRBJ2-7; CDR3: AISESKGLYEQY
V: TRBV3-1/TRBV3-2; J: TRBJ2-2; CDR3: ASSQGFGLNTGELF
V: TRBV7-6; J: TRBJ2-7; CDR3: ASSYASGTGAGEQY
V: TRBV3-1/TRBV3-2; J: TRBJ2-5; CDR3: ASSPLRGDLETQY
V: TRBV5-4; J: TRBJ2-3; CDR3: ASSLGSGGADTQY
V: TRBV7-3; J: TRBJ2-2; CDR3: ASSPVAKTGELF
V: TRBV12-3/TRBV12-4; J: TRBJ1-6; CDR3: ASLRDYNSPLH
V: TRBV5-4; J: TRBJ2-2; CDR3: ASSGSVGADGTGELF
V: TRBV6-5; J: TRBJ1-2; CDR3: ASSYRQGGYGYT
V: TRBV29-1; J: TRBJ2-1; CDR3: SVGTSGGNTQF
V: TRBV18; J: TRBJ1-2; CDR3: ASSPLKIASYGYT
V: TRBV6-5; J: TRBJ2-5; CDR3: ASRLGLAASGTQY
V: TRBV9; J: TRBJ1-2; CDR3: ASSVGGQGLDGYT
V: TRBV3-1/TRBV3-2; J: TRBJ1-2; CDR3: ASSQSFGTGLGYT
V: TRBV11-2; J: TRBJ2-2; CDR3: ASSFGAGGITGELF
V: TRBV9; J: TRBJ1-1; CDR3: ASSVGTANTEAF
V: TRBV18; J: TRBJ1-5; CDR3: ASSPLGGNSNQPQH
V: TRBV4-2; J: TRBJ1-6; CDR3: ASRRQGSNSPLH
V: TRBV5-1; J: TRBJ2-3; CDR3: ASSVSGLAGIGDTQY
V: TRBV6-5; J: TRBJ1-6; CDR3: ASRGQVGSALH
V: TRBV5-4; J: TRBJ1-1; CDR3: ASRLTAKRVNTEAF
V: TRBV7-9; J: TRBJ1-2; CDR3: ASSLAIGGEGGGYT
V: TRBV27; J: TRBJ2-7; CDR3: ASSNLAGGPYEQY
V: TRBV11-2; J: TRBJ1-6; CDR3: ASSRTGINSPLH
V: TRBV6-5; J: TRBJ2-7; CDR3: ASSPLKYEQY
V: TRBV3-1/TRBV3-2; J: TRBJ1-6; CDR3: ASSPLDRVYSPLH
V: TRBV15; J: TRBJ1-6; CDR3: ATSRRDRQKGTLH
V: TRBV6-5; J: TRBJ1-1; CDR3: ASKGTGMNTEAF
V: TRBV7-9; J: TRBJ2-1; CDR3: ASSLGPSSRYNEQF
V: TRBV5-1; J: TRBJ1-2; CDR3: ASREDSYGYT
V: TRBV6-2/TRBV6-3; J: TRBJ2-5; CDR3: ASSYGGARGKETQY
V: TRBV6-5; J: TRBJ1-5; CDR3: ASSSERGNNQPQH
V: TRBV9; J: TRBJ2-7; CDR3: ASSAGTGGYEQY
V: TRBV27; J: TRBJ2-2; CDR3: ASRGLAEITGELF
V: TRBV6-5; J: TRBJ1-2; CDR3: ASSYSTGTGGYGYT
V: TRBV6-5; J: TRBJ1-2; CDR3: ASKERQGVNYGYT
V: TRBV3-1/TRBV3-2; J: TRBJ2-3; CDR3: ASSQDYWTSGYYTDTQY
V: TRBV11-2; J: TRBJ2-7; CDR3: ASSPQGLGNYEQY
V: TRBV7-3; J: TRBJ1-2; CDR3: ASTLGGWQPPYT
V: TRBV3-1/TRBV3-2; J: TRBJ2-1; CDR3: ASSQVGGGANEQF
V: TRBV18; J: TRBJ2-7; CDR3: ASSPPLTGSYEQY
V: TRBV19; J: TRBJ2-3; CDR3: ASSPRRQGRNTDTQY
V: TRBV6-4; J: TRBJ1-5; CDR3: ASSEQGSGQPQH
V: TRBV11-2; J: TRBJ2-7; CDR3: ASSLGIRDNEQY
V: TRBV6-5; J: TRBJ2-3; CDR3: ASSYSNGGADTQY
V: TRBV6-1; J: TRBJ1-1; CDR3: ASSETGERTEAF
V: TRBV9; J: TRBJ2-5; CDR3: ASSVGGKETQY
V: TRBV7-6; J: TRBJ2-7; CDR3: ASSPTDTSYEQY
V: TRBV10-2; J: TRBJ2-7; CDR3: ASSERGEGYEQY
V: TRBV27; J: TRBJ2-5; CDR3: ASSLSGAGGNRGPH
V: TRBV30; J: TRBJ2-2; CDR3: AWSVTATGELF
V: TRBV5-1; J: TRBJ1-5; CDR3: ASSLVTGVDQPQH
V: TRBV5-6; J: TRBJ1-3; CDR3: ASRRVDSGNTIY
V: TRBV18; J: TRBJ1-2; CDR3: ASSPGQGKDYT